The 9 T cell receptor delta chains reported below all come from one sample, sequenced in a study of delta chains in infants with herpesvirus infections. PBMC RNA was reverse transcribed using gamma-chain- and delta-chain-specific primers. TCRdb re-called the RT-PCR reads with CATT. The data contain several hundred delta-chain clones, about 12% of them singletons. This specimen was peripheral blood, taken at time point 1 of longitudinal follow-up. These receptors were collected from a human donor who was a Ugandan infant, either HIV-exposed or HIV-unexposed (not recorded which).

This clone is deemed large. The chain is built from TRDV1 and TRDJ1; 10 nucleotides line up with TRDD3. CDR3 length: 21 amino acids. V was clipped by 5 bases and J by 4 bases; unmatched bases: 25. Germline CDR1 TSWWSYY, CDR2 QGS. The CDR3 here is CALGKKLSFLPLAGGYDKLIF. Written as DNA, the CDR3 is TGTGCTCTTGGGAAAAAGCTTTCCTTCCTCCCTTTAGCTGGGGGATACGATAAACTCATCTTT.

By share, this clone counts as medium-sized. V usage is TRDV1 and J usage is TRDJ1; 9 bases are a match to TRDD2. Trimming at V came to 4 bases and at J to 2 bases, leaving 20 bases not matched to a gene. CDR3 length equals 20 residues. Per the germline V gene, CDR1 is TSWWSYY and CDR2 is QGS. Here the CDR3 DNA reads TGTGCTCTTGGGGTCCCTTCCTACGAGGGTTATGGGGGTAAGACCGATAAACTCATCTTT. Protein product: CALGVPSYEGYGGKTDKLIF.

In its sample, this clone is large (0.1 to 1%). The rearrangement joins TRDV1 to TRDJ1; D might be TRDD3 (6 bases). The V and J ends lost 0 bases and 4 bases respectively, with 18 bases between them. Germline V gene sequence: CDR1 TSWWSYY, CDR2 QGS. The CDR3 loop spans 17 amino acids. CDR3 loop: CALGELVLGGPGDKLIF. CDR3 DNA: TGTGCTCTTGGGGAACTAGTGTTGGGGGGGCCGGGCGATAAACTCATCTTT.

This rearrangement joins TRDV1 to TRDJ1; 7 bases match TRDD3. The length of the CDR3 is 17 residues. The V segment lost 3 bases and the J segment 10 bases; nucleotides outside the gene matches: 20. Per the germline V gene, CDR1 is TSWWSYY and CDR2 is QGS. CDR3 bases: TGTGCTCTTGGGGATCCGTCGGGACTGACGGGGGATGGGAGACTCATCTTT. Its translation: CALGDPSGLTGDGRLIF.

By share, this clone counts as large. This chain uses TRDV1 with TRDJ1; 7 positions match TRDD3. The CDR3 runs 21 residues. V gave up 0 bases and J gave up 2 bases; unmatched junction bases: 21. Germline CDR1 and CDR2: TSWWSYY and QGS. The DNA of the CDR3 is TGTGCTCTTGGGGAACTTAGGCCGAACTGGGGACCCCGGGGCCGTACCGATAAACTCATCTTT. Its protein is CALGELRPNWGPRGRTDKLIF.

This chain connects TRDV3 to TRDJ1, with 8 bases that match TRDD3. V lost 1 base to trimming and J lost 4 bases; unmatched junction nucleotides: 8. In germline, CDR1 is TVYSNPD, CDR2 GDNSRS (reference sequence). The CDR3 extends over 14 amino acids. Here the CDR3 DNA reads TGTGCCTTTAAGCTGGGGGACCGCGTCGATAAACTCATCTTT. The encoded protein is CAFKLGDRVDKLIF.

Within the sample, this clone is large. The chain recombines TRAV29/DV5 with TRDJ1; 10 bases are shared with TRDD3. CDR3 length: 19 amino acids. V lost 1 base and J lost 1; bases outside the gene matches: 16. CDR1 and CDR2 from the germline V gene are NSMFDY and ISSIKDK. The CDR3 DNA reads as TGTGCAGCAAGCCTTACGAGGGGGGATACGGTTGGGTGCACCGATAAACTCATCTTT. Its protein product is CAASLTRGDTVGCTDKLIF.

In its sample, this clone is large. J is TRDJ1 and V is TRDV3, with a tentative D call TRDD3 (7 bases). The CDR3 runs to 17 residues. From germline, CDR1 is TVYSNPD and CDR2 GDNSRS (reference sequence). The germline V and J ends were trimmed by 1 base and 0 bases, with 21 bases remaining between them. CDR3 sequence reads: CAFNLLPWGGHTDKLIF. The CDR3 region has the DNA TGTGCCTTTAATCTCCTACCCTGGGGGGGCCACACCGATAAACTCATCTTT.

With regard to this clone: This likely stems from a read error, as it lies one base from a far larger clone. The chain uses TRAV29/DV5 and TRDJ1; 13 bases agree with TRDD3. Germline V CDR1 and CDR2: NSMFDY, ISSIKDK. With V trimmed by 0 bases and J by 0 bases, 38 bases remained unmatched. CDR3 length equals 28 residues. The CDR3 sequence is CAASDLRLGGGPNFDTGGYGAYTDKLIF. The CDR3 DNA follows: TGTGCAGCAAGCGACCTTCGTTTGGGGGGGGGACCCAACTTCGATACTGGGGGATACGGGGCGTACACCGATAAACTCATCTTT.